The present T cell receptor beta chain was sequenced within a study of cytomegalovirus exposure and HLA in healthy donors. This CDR3 region has 15 residues. The V end lost 5 bases, the J end lost 1 base, and 12 bases lay between the germline ends. In germline, CDR1 is SGHVS, CDR2 FQNEAQ. The PCR ran on 60 Vbeta and 13 Jbeta primers. Here immunoSEQ multiplex PCR was the method, and the copy in TCRdb shows in-frame clones only, minus some. The sample has more than 100,000 clones, 66% seen once. Specimen: PBMCs. The chain employs TRBV7-8 and TRBJ1-5; no reliable D call. The sequence was obtained from a man younger than 30 in good health and CMV-seronegative. CDR3 amino acids: CASSRRGLSNQPQHF. The CDR3 DNA reads TGTGCCAGCAGCCGGCGAGGTTTGAGCAATCAGCCCCAGCATTTT.